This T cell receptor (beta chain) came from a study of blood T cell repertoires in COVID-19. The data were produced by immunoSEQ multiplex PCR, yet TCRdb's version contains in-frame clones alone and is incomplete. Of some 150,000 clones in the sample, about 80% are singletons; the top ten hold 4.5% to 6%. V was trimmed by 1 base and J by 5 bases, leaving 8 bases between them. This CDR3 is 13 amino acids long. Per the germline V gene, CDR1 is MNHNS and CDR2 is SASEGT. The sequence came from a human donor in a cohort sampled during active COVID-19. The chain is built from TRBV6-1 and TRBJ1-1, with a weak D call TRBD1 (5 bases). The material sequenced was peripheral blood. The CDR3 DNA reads TGTGCCAGCAGTGAAGTCGGGGGGACTGAAGCTTTCTTT. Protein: CASSEVGGTEAFF.